Included here is one TCR beta chain sequence, with context. Its antigen is as yet unknown. This CDR3 has 12 residues. Trimming removed 3 bases from V and 4 bases from J, with 5 bases in between. Looked up from germline, CDR1 is KGHDR and CDR2 is SFDVKD. Thyroid surgery had not been preceded by any treatment in any patient. The record originates from a study of metastatic and nonmetastatic thyroid tumors. Study results and caveats: Malignant thyroid tumors reportedly had TCR beta diversity that was significantly higher than in benign nodules, in blood and tumor.

Source study methods: CDR3 was compared across clinicopathological groups, and the resulting differences were used to build a distant-metastasis classifier for papillary thyroid cancer. TCRdb recomputed clones from the PCR reads via MiXCR. These V and J calls are TCRdb output, not the study's own analysis. The data show approximately 7,800 clones, about a quarter seen once. V is TRBV24-1 and J is TRBJ1-1; D unresolved. Sequencing input: adjacent normal tissue. This clonotype was obtained from a female donor with papillary thyroid cancer or a benign thyroid nodule (not recorded which). Some clones in this sample may be carry-over from other donors' samples. The CDR3 region has the DNA TGTGCCACCAGTGATCGGAGCACTGAAGCTTTCTTT. Translation: CATSDRSTEAFF.